A single sample gave rise to the 20 T cell receptor beta chains below, sequenced in a study of blood T cell repertoires in COVID-19. Generated by immunoSEQ multiplex PCR, the TCRdb table keeps only in-frame clones and is missing some. The sample shows approximately 280,000 clones, over 75% of them seen only once. Sequencing was carried out using peripheral blood. These receptors originate from a woman in her sixties or seventies with acute or convalescent COVID-19.

The chain has TRBV4-1 and TRBJ2-1, with 9 bases lining up with TRBD1. The germline V gene has CDR1 MGHRA and CDR2 YSYEKL. The CDR3 has 16 residues. Trimming removed 2 bases from V and 6 bases from J; junction bases left unmatched: 8. The CDR3 DNA reads TGCGCCAGCAGCCAACAACCGGGACAGGGAAGCAATGAGCAGTTCTTC. It is translated as CASSQQPGQGSNEQFF.

The J gene is TRBJ1-4, the V gene TRBV7-2, with 7 nucleotides matching TRBD1. Germline V gives CDR1 SGHTA, CDR2 FQGNSA. The CDR3 totals 14 residues. V gave up 4 bases and J gave up 6 bases; unmatched junction bases: 5. CDR3 coding DNA: TGTGCCAGCAGCTCAACAGGGGTGGATGAAAAACTGTTTTTT. It encodes CASSSTGVDEKLFF.

This clone was observed a single time. The chain joins TRBV3-1 (or the pseudogene TRBV3-2) to TRBJ1-6, with a tentative D call TRBD1 (6 bases). There are 15 residues in the CDR3. From germline, CDR1 is LGHDT and CDR2 YNNKEL (reference sequence). Between the trimmed V and J ends, which lost 1 base and 3 bases, there was a span of 7 bases. The DNA for the CDR3 is TGTGCCAGCAGCCAAGCACAGGGCTATAATTCACCCCTCCACTTT. This translates into CASSQAQGYNSPLHF.

The chain is built from TRBV28 and TRBJ1-2; 8 bases are shared with TRBD1. The CDR3 sequence is 17 residues long. V trimming: 6 bases; J trimming: 1 base; junction bases outside the gene matches: 13. Germline assignment: CDR1 MDHEN and CDR2 SYDVKM. CDR3 in DNA: TGTGCCAGCAGCCCAGACAGGGGAGGGGTCCTTAACTATGGCTACACCTTC. Protein product: CASSPDRGGVLNYGYTF.

V and J are TRBV9 and TRBJ1-5; D unclear. The germline gives CDR1 SGDLS, CDR2 YYNGEE. The CDR3 has 15 amino acids. The V end lost 2 bases, the J end lost 4 bases, and 13 bases lay between the germline ends. The CDR3 loop reads CASSVSGGQNQPQHF. The CDR3 DNA reads as TGTGCCAGCAGCGTGTCAGGAGGGCAGAATCAGCCCCAGCATTTT.

The chain is built from TRBV5-1 and TRBJ2-2; maybe TRBD1 (6 bases). Trimming left V 7 bases short and J 5 bases short, with 18 bases between. Per germline, CDR1 SGHRS and CDR2 YFSETQ. CDR3 length: 15 residues. CDR3 in amino acids: CASCRQAPGTGELFF. CDR3 coding DNA: TGCGCCAGCTGTCGACAGGCCCCGGGGACCGGGGAGCTGTTTTTT.

The chain has TRBV29-1 and TRBJ2-3; TRBD1 aligns across 8 bases. The CDR3 is 12 amino acids. CDR1 is SQVTM, CDR2 ANQGSEA, per germline. V lost 5 bases, J lost 4 bases, and 2 bases stayed unmatched. This chain's CDR3 is CSVSTGADTQYF. Written as DNA, the CDR3 is TGCAGCGTTTCGACAGGGGCAGATACGCAGTATTTT.

This clone was found once. The CDR3 reads CASSSNRVGGELFF. The DNA for the CDR3 is TGTGCCAGCAGCTCAAACAGGGTCGGCGGGGAGCTGTTTTTT. The V gene is TRBV7-3, the J gene TRBJ2-2; D is perhaps TRBD1 (6 bases). The CDR3 runs to 14 residues. Trimming took 4 bases from V and 7 from J, leaving 13 bases between them. Germline CDR1 and CDR2: SGHTA and FQGTGA. Looking up the rest from reference TRBV7-3 and TRBJ2-2 gives the full variable domain: GAGVSQTPSNKVTEKGKYVELRCDPISGHTALYWYRQSLGQGPEFLIYFQGTGAADDSGLPNDRFFAVRPEGSVSTLKIQRTERGDSAVYLCASSSNRVGGELFFGEGSRLTVL.

The V and J genes are TRBV27 and TRBJ2-7; D is perhaps TRBD2 (5 bases). CDR1 is MNHEY, CDR2 SMNVEV, per germline (reference sequence). Trimming pared 8 bases from V and 7 bases from J, leaving 15 bases between. This CDR3 has 12 residues. The CDR3 loop is CASGWRSREQYF. The CDR3 region has the DNA TGTGCCAGCGGGTGGAGGAGCCGGGAGCAGTACTTC.

This chain links TRBV9 with TRBJ2-2, with 10 bases aligning to TRBD2. This CDR3 region has 18 residues. J was trimmed by 4 bases and V by 4 bases; bases with no gene match: 13. Germline CDR1 reads SGDLS; CDR2 reads YYNGEE. DNA for the CDR3: TGTGCCAGCAGCCCCGAGAGGCTAGCGGGAGAAGGCACCGGGGAGCTGTTTTTT. Translated, it gives CASSPERLAGEGTGELFF.

J is TRBJ1-6 and V is TRBV9; D unresolved. Trimming pared 0 bases from V and 7 bases from J, leaving 8 bases between. Germline-derived CDR1 and CDR2 are SGDLS and YYNGEE. The CDR3 has 14 amino acids. CDR3 amino acids: CASSVGYRNSPLHF. In nucleotides, the CDR3 is TGTGCCAGCAGCGTAGGCTACAGAAATTCACCCCTCCACTTT.

The V and J genes are TRBV19 and TRBJ2-3; D perhaps matches TRBD2 (5 bases). V was shortened by 4 bases and J by 2 bases, with 13 bases between the two germline ends. The V gene's germline CDR1 is LNHDA and CDR2 SQIVND (reference sequence). CDR3 length equals 15 residues. The CDR3 DNA reads TGTGCCAGTAGTAACATAGCGAACCCCACAGATACGCAGTATTTT. Translation gives CASSNIANPTDTQYF. The entire variable domain, with the rest obtained from reference TRBV19 and TRBJ2-3, is as follows: DGGITQSPKYLFRKEGQNVTLSCEQNLNHDAMYWYRQDPGQGLRLIYYSQIVNDFQKGDIAEGYSVSREKKESFPLTVTSAQKNPTAFYLCASSNIANPTDTQYFGPGTRLTVL.

This clone appeared a single time. The chain carries TRBV14 and TRBJ1-5, with 9 nucleotides matching TRBD1. Germline V lookup: CDR1 SGHDN, CDR2 FVKESK. The V segment lost 4 bases and the J segment 7 bases; nucleotides outside the gene matches: 5. The CDR3 extends over 14 amino acids. CDR3 residues: CASSPGQGNQPQHF. The CDR3 DNA reads TGTGCCAGCAGCCCAGGACAGGGGAACCAGCCCCAGCATTTT.

This clone was observed a few times. The chain uses TRBV19 and TRBJ2-2, with TRBD1 identical over 9 bases. This CDR3 is built from 15 residues. V was clipped by 6 bases and J by 4 bases; unmatched bases: 6. Germline lookup yields CDR1 LNHDA and CDR2 SQIVND (reference sequence). This chain's CDR3 is CASRHRDRVTGELFF. CDR3 bases: TGTGCCAGTAGACACCGGGACAGGGTCACCGGGGAGCTGTTTTTT.

V is TRBV9 and J is TRBJ1-2, with D tentatively TRBD1 (6 bases). From germline, CDR1 is SGDLS and CDR2 YYNGEE. V dropped 0 bases and J dropped 4 bases, with 16 bases sitting between them. The CDR3 contains 16 residues. DNA of the CDR3: TGTGCCAGCAGCGTAGCTACCACAGGGTTTGGCTATGGCTACACCTTC. Its translation is CASSVATTGFGYGYTF.

The chain joins TRBV6-5 to TRBJ1-5; TRBD1 matches at 8 bases. CDR3 length equals 15 residues. Looked up from germline, CDR1 is MNHEY and CDR2 is SVGAGI. V lost 5 bases, J lost 6 bases, and 9 bases stayed unmatched. The CDR3 DNA reads TGTGCCAGCAGTCAGGGGACAGGACCTTCTCAGCCCCAGCATTTT. Protein product: CASSQGTGPSQPQHF.

V is TRBV18 and J is TRBJ2-5, with 8 bases fitting TRBD2. Germline V gene lookup returns CDR1 KGHSH and CDR2 LQKENI. There are 19 residues in the CDR3. Germline trimming cut 0 bases from V and 1 base from J; bases unmatched to any gene: 13. The CDR3 is CASSPPGRKIAGSQETQYF. In DNA form, the CDR3 reads TGTGCCAGCTCACCACCCGGCCGTAAGATAGCGGGAAGCCAAGAGACCCAGTACTTC.

The V call is TRBV19, the J call TRBJ1-2; TRBD1 aligns across 9 bases. V shed 5 bases, J shed 4 bases, and the junction held 8 bases outside the gene matches. CDR1 LNHDA and CDR2 SQIVND come from the germline V gene (reference sequence). The CDR3 is made up of 15 amino acids. CDR3 nucleotides: TGTGCCAGTAGTGGAGGACAGGGGCAGAGCTATGGCTACACCTTC. Protein product: CASSGGQGQSYGYTF.

This rearrangement joins TRBV18 to TRBJ1-5, with D tentatively TRBD1 (6 bases). Germline CDR1 is KGHSH and CDR2 is LQKENI. The CDR3 loop spans 16 amino acids. V lost 4 bases, J lost 4 bases, and 17 bases lay in between. The CDR3 DNA sequence: TGTGCCAGCTCACGGGCAGGGGCGCATTCTAATCAGCCCCAGCATTTT. Encoded protein: CASSRAGAHSNQPQHF.

The genes are TRBV19 and TRBJ1-5; D remains unclear. Germline V gives CDR1 LNHDA, CDR2 SQIVND (reference sequence). Trimming removed 5 bases at V and 2 bases at J, with 7 bases between. This CDR3 region has 13 residues. The CDR3 DNA reads TGTGCCAGTAGTGAGGTTGGCAATCAGCCCCAGCATTTT. Translating it yields CASSEVGNQPQHF.